This section outlines one T cell receptor (beta chain) sequence together with its context. The sample comes from a study of cytomegalovirus exposure and HLA in healthy donors. From germline, CDR1 is SGHTA and CDR2 FQGNSA. The CDR3 is 15 residues long. V trimming: 3 bases; J trimming: 6 bases; junction bases outside the gene matches: 8. PCR involved 60 Vbeta and 13 Jbeta primers. Sequencing used immunoSEQ multiplex PCR; TCRdb keeps in-frame clones, though not all of them. The sample lists 200,000 to 250,000 clones, 77% occurring once. Input material: PBMCs. This chain uses TRBV7-2 with TRBJ2-7; 10 bases map to TRBD1. The receptor comes from a woman aged 55-69 years in good health and CMV-seropositive. The CDR3, as DNA: TGTGCCAGCAGCTTTGGTGGGACAGGGGCCCGCGAGCAGTACTTC. This sequence encodes CASSFGGTGAREQYF.